The sequence of this T cell receptor (beta chain) was determined in a study of post-analysis software for immune sequencing data. Study-wide background: Recorded disease courses covered relapsing-remitting, secondary progressive and progressive-relapsing multiple sclerosis. Some patients had no subtype annotation. General study points: Patients carried five TRBV segments more frequently than controls did, and TRBV5-6, TRBV5-1 and TRBV20-1 were among them. Batch-mates among the samples co-clustered strongly by F measure. Controls' normalized Chao1 diversity significantly exceeded that of multiple sclerosis patients.

This CDR3 comprises 15 residues. The germline V gene has CDR1 SQVTM and CDR2 ANQGSEA. Trimming stripped 6 bases from V and 6 bases from J, with 23 bases between. Unique molecular identifiers had been added to the TCR beta cDNA libraries. TCRdb processed the PCR reads anew with MiXCR; each CDR3 protein has one entry. The sample records almost 700,000 distinct CDR3 sequences, 55% to 60% being singletons. Points on this clonotype: Its target is not known.

Sequencing input: blood. The chain recombines TRBV29-1 with TRBJ2-5, with D possibly being TRBD2 (6 bases). The source of this sequence is a girl aged 2-10 years with multiple sclerosis. The CDR3 loop reads CSVRPLGGLKQTQYF. CDR3 bases: TGCAGCGTCCGTCCCCTTGGAGGGTTGAAACAGACCCAGTACTTC.